This passage covers 13 T cell receptor beta chains from one sample sequenced in a study of shared clonotypes between healthy human individuals. TCRdb's copy holds only in-frame clones and misses some; the assay was immunoSEQ multiplex PCR. The repertoire holds about a million clones, with 77% as singletons. Sequencing was done on a sample of memory CD4+ T cells from PBMCs. Subset specified: CD45RA-negative fraction. These receptors originate from a man aged 18 to 35 in good health. Some clones in this sample may be carry-over from other donors' samples.

V and J are TRBV9 and TRBJ2-5, with 11 positions matching TRBD1. The V gene's germline CDR1 is SGDLS and CDR2 YYNGEE. V was clipped by 2 bases and J by 1 base; unmatched bases: 4. There are 16 residues in the CDR3. For the CDR3, the DNA is TGTGCCAGCAGCGTGTCCGGGACAGGGGGCCAAGAGACCCAGTACTTC. Translated, it gives CASSVSGTGGQETQYF.

Details on this clone: A single base is all that separates this from a far larger clone, so a read error is likely. The same CDR3 is also encoded by other DNA sequences in this sample. The V call is TRBV28, the J call TRBJ2-5; the D is unclear. The V end was cut by 6 bases, the J end by 2 bases, with 4 bases between. This CDR3 contains 11 residues. In germline, CDR1 is MDHEN, CDR2 SYDVKM. This chain's CDR3 is CASSKQETQYF. The DNA of the CDR3 is TGTGCCAGCAGCAAACAAGAGACCCAGTACTTC.

This clone was picked up a small number of times. The chain recombines TRBV29-1 with TRBJ2-5; D not resolved. The length of the CDR3 is 12 residues. Germline CDR1 SQVTM, CDR2 ANQGSEA. V lost 0 bases to trimming and J lost 1 base, with 3 bases between them. This CDR3 is CSVEDSQETQYF. CDR3 nucleotides: TGCAGCGTTGAAGACAGCCAAGAGACCCAGTACTTC. Based on the CDR3 plus reference TRBV29-1 and TRBJ2-5, the full variable domain is SAVISQKPSRDICQRGTSLTIQCQVDSQVTMMFWYRQQPGQSLTLIATANQGSEATYESGFVIDKFPISRPNLTFSTLTVSNMSPEDSSIYLCSVEDSQETQYFGPGTRLLVL.

The rearrangement links TRBV10-1 to TRBJ2-7, with D possibly called TRBD1 or TRBD2 (5 bases each). The V gene lost 7 bases and the J gene lost 0 bases, with 19 bases spanning the gap. The CDR3 runs 16 residues. Looked up from germline, CDR1 is WNHNN and CDR2 is SYGVQD (reference sequence). Here the CDR3 reads CASTRRSGQSSYEQYF. Here the CDR3 DNA reads TGCGCCAGCACCCGGAGGTCGGGGCAGAGCTCCTACGAGCAGTACTTC.

The gene calls are TRBV2 and TRBJ2-3; either TRBD1 or TRBD2 may supply D (5 bases each). This CDR3 has 14 amino acids. The germline gives CDR1 SNHLY, CDR2 FYNNEI. Trimming removed 7 bases at V and 2 bases at J, with 13 bases between. CDR3 in DNA: TGTGCCAGCACCCCGGGACGGTACACAGATACGCAGTATTTT. It translates to CASTPGRYTDTQYF.

Regarding this clone: In the same sample, other DNA sequences code for this CDR3. The chain couples TRBV7-9 to TRBJ1-2; D is possibly TRBD1 (5 bases). V lost 5 bases to trimming and J lost 4 bases, with 8 bases between them. The CDR3 length is 12 residues. Germline CDR1 SEHNR, CDR2 FQNEAQ (reference sequence). CDR3 sequence: CASSPGSYGYTF. CDR3 nucleotides: TGTGCCAGCAGCCCAGGGTCCTATGGCTACACCTTC.

CDR3 sequence (DNA): TGTGCCAGCAGTGATATCGCCCGGGACAGGGTCGGCGAGCAGTACTTC. It is translated as CASSDIARDRVGEQYF. V is TRBV6-1 and J is TRBJ2-7; 9 bases fit TRBD1. J gave up 6 bases and V 3 bases, and 12 bases lay outside the gene matches. Germline CDR1 MNHNS, CDR2 SASEGT. The CDR3 extends over 16 amino acids.

The chain couples TRBV28 to TRBJ1-2, with 7 bases fitting TRBD1. J gave up 1 base and V 10 bases, and 3 bases lay outside the gene matches. CDR1 and CDR2 from the germline V gene are MDHEN and SYDVKM. The CDR3 extends over 12 amino acids. CDR3: CAIRQGNYGYTF. The CDR3 DNA reads as TGTGCCATACGACAGGGTAACTATGGCTACACCTTC.

V and J are TRBV4-2 and TRBJ1-2; the match to TRBD1 covers 7 bases. The CDR3 is 16 amino acids. J was trimmed by 1 base and V by 1 base; bases with no gene match: 6. The germline CDR1 and CDR2 sequences are LGHNA and YNFKEQ. CDR3 DNA: TGTGCCAGCAGCCAAGTGGGGACAGATGGTAACTATGGCTACACCTTC. Protein: CASSQVGTDGNYGYTF.

Comments on this clone: The sample contains more than one DNA sequence encoding this CDR3. The chain couples TRBV15 to TRBJ1-4; D is uncertain. V dropped 1 base and J dropped 1 base, with 1 base sitting between them. The CDR3 sequence is 13 residues long. CDR1 LNHNV and CDR2 YYDKDF come from the germline V gene (reference sequence). The DNA of the CDR3 is TGTGCCACCAGCAGAGGAACTAATGAAAAACTGTTTTTT. Its translation is CATSRGTNEKLFF.

The rearrangement joins TRBV5-1 to TRBJ1-5; TRBD1 is a possible D gene (5 bases). V was pared by 0 bases and J by 3 bases, with 10 bases between. This CDR3 is built from 15 residues. Per germline, CDR1 SGHRS and CDR2 YFSETQ. In nucleotides, the CDR3 is TGCGCCAGCAGCTTGGCCGGGGCGGCCAATCAGCCCCAGCATTTT. Translated: CASSLAGAANQPQHF.

The CDR3 is CASSYNRGVGGYTF. DNA of the CDR3: TGTGCCAGCAGCTACAACAGGGGGGTAGGTGGCTACACCTTC. The rearrangement joins TRBV27 to TRBJ1-2, with 8 bases that match TRBD1. CDR1 is MNHEY, CDR2 SMNVEV, per germline (reference sequence). V shed 6 bases, J shed 7 bases, and the junction held 10 bases outside the gene matches. The CDR3 loop spans 14 amino acids.

The chain recombines TRBV28 with TRBJ2-2; D may be TRBD1 (6 bases). The V gene lost 3 bases and the J gene lost 4 bases, with 12 bases spanning the gap. The germline gives CDR1 MDHEN, CDR2 SYDVKM. The CDR3 covers 15 residues. The CDR3 region has the DNA TGTGCCAGCAGTTTGGCAGGGACATCCACCGGGGAGCTGTTTTTT. Its translation is CASSLAGTSTGELFF.